A selection of T cell receptor beta chains follows, all from one sample in a study of long-term antiretroviral therapy in people with HIV. TCRdb's copy holds only in-frame clones and misses some; the assay was immunoSEQ multiplex PCR. Of some 25,000 clones in the sample, roughly 80% were seen once. The sequences come from unsorted PBMCs, collected 0.7 years before starting antiretroviral therapy. These receptors all come from a man under 40 with HIV. Each CDR3 is given with its conserved first and last residue. Fields, in order: CDR3 protein, J gene, V gene.

CDR3: CASSQVPGTGNTIYF
J: TRBJ1-3
V: TRBV4-3

CDR3: CASSLKTSRGDTQYF
J: TRBJ2-3
V: TRBV5-6

CDR3: CASSHHPPDGRYGYTF
J: TRBJ1-2
V: TRBV4-1

CDR3: CAGGLKETQYF
J: TRBJ2-5
V: TRBV2

CDR3: CASSPGTSGKHETQYF
J: TRBJ2-5
V: TRBV11-2

CDR3: CASSFAPGLVGTGELFF
J: TRBJ2-2
V: TRBV7-7

CDR3: CATSRVGTGGLNTEAFF
J: TRBJ1-1
V: TRBV15

CDR3: CASSLGHQNSPLHF
J: TRBJ1-6
V: TRBV11-3

CDR3: CASTPVGDYNEQFF
J: TRBJ2-1
V: TRBV6-1

CDR3: CASSLEATGTYEQYF
J: TRBJ2-7
V: TRBV5-1

CDR3: CATSSGTRSSYNSPLHF
J: TRBJ1-6
V: TRBV15

CDR3: CASSHGTTLSPLHF
J: TRBJ1-6
V: TRBV28

CDR3: CASSRIGEYGYTF
J: TRBJ1-2
V: TRBV6-5

CDR3: CASSPRGDTQYF
J: TRBJ2-3
V: TRBV7-9

CDR3: CASSLSAGVEETQYF
J: TRBJ2-5
V: TRBV13

CDR3: CASSLLGTGGETQYF
J: TRBJ2-5
V: TRBV5-1

CDR3: CASNGGASYNEQFF
J: TRBJ2-1
V: TRBV7-2

CDR3: CASSSTGVNEQFF
J: TRBJ2-1
V: TRBV5-1

CDR3: CASSVTGIGYEQYF
J: TRBJ2-7
V: TRBV6-5

CDR3: CASSFGTGAYEQYF
J: TRBJ2-7
V: TRBV5-1

CDR3: CAWSEARGGYGYTF
J: TRBJ1-2
V: TRBV30

CDR3: CAINPQREGHEQYF
J: TRBJ2-7
V: TRBV10-3

CDR3: CASSLRTGRETQYF
J: TRBJ2-5
V: TRBV14

CDR3: CASSKGRTGGTIYEQYF
J: TRBJ2-7
V: TRBV21-1

CDR3: CASSYWRGTHEQFF
J: TRBJ2-1
V: TRBV6-5

CDR3: CASSPGTGNQPQHF
J: TRBJ1-5
V: TRBV18

CDR3: CATSRNLDRHYGYTF
J: TRBJ1-2
V: TRBV15

CDR3: CASSVGSGGGWIQYF
J: TRBJ2-4
V: TRBV9

CDR3: CASTPQGGAGGYTF
J: TRBJ1-2
V: TRBV7-9

CDR3: CASSDPGGYGNTEAFF
J: TRBJ1-1
V: TRBV2

CDR3: CSVDPSGGAYNEQFF
J: TRBJ2-1
V: TRBV29-1

CDR3: CASSLAGPANEQFF
J: TRBJ2-1
V: TRBV7-9

CDR3: CASSLESAGTQYF
J: TRBJ2-3
V: TRBV7-8

CDR3: CASSLAQENTGELFF
J: TRBJ2-2
V: TRBV5-1

CDR3: CASSVQGSPYEQYF
J: TRBJ2-7
V: TRBV9

CDR3: CASSLDYGNEQFF
J: TRBJ2-1
V: TRBV5-4

CDR3: CASSFSWADMNTEAFF
J: TRBJ1-1
V: TRBV6-5

CDR3: CASSRTRKEQYF
J: TRBJ2-7
V: TRBV5-8

CDR3: CASSYRASYEQYF
J: TRBJ2-7
V: TRBV6-5

CDR3: CASSLDRSYEQYF
J: TRBJ2-7
V: TRBV7-6

CDR3: CASSDPTQAYNEQFF
J: TRBJ2-1
V: TRBV25-1

CDR3: CASSYSRGRGTEAFF
J: TRBJ1-1
V: TRBV6-6

CDR3: CASSLVSPTGAQPQHF
J: TRBJ1-5
V: TRBV28

CDR3: CASSGSGGDTQYF
J: TRBJ2-3
V: TRBV9

CDR3: CASSYGTGIVTGELFF
J: TRBJ2-2
V: TRBV7-2

CDR3: CASSSPGAESTDTQYF
J: TRBJ2-3
V: TRBV28

CDR3: CASSLDRRRNEKLFF
J: TRBJ1-4
V: TRBV5-1

CDR3: CASSLGQGLHNEQFF
J: TRBJ2-1
V: TRBV4-3

CDR3: CASSQDLGSYNEQFF
J: TRBJ2-1
V: TRBV4-2

CDR3: CASSPSGQGSYEQYF
J: TRBJ2-7
V: TRBV18

CDR3: CASSSLAMATNEKLFF
J: TRBJ1-4
V: TRBV9

CDR3: CASSIDRGSYNEQFF
J: TRBJ2-1
V: TRBV19